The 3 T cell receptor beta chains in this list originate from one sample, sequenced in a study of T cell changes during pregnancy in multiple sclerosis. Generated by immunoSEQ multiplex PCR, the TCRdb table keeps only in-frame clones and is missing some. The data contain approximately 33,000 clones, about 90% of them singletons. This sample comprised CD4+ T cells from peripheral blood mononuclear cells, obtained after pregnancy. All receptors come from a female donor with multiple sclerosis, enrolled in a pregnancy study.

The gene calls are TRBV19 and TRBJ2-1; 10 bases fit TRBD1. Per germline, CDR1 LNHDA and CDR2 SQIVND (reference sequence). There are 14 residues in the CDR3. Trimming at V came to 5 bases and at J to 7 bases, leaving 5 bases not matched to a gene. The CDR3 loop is CASSSRDRGNEQFF. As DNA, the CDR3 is TGTGCCAGTAGTTCCCGGGACAGGGGTAATGAGCAGTTCTTC. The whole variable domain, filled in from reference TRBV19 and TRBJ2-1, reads DGGITQSPKYLFRKEGQNVTLSCEQNLNHDAMYWYRQDPGQGLRLIYYSQIVNDFQKGDIAEGYSVSREKKESFPLTVTSAQKNPTAFYLCASSSRDRGNEQFFGPGTRLTVL.

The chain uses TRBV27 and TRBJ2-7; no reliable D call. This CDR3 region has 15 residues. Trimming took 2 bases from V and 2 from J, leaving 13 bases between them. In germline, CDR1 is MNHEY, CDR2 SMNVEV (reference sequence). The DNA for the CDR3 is TGTGCCAGCAGTTTAAGTTTAGCCTTAACCTACGAGCAGTACTTC. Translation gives CASSLSLALTYEQYF.

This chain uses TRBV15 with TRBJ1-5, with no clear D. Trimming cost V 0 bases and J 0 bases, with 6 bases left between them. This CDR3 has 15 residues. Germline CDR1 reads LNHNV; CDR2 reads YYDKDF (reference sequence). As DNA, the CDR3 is TGTGCCACCAGCAGAGACACAAATAGCAATCAGCCCCAGCATTTT. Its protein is CATSRDTNSNQPQHF.